Each of the 9 T cell receptor beta chains below was sequenced from the same sample in a study of T cells in Graves' hyperthyroidism and ophthalmopathy. RNA transcripts gave rise to amplified TCR beta CDR3 regions. In the first-round RT-PCR of the TCR CDR3, the HTBI primer set was used. TCRdb reprocessed the multiplex PCR reads with MiXCR, giving one entry per CDR3 protein. The data show approximately 620,000 distinct CDR3 sequences, roughly 16% seen once. Sequenced input: blood. These receptors were taken from a woman aged 40 to 55 with Graves' ophthalmopathy.

The chain is built from TRBV3-1 and TRBJ1-2, with a tentative D call TRBD1 (5 bases). The CDR3 contains 19 residues. V lost 3 bases and J 4 bases, leaving 27 bases between the germline ends. The V gene's germline CDR1 is LGHDT and CDR2 YNNKEL (reference sequence). CDR3 DNA: TGTGCCAGCAGCCATTTCAAGGGCAGGCAGGGTCGCTGGGGCTATGGCTACACCTTC. It codes for CASSHFKGRQGRWGYGYTF.

The sample holds many counts of this clonotype. The V gene is TRBV3-1, the J gene TRBJ1-6; the D is unclear. V gave up 8 bases and J gave up 7 bases, with 12 bases separating them. The CDR3 spans 13 residues. Germline CDR1 reads LGHDT; CDR2 reads YNNKEL (reference sequence). CDR3 in amino acids: CASLGGWNSPLHF. The CDR3 coding sequence is TGTGCCAGCCTGGGCGGGTGGAATTCACCCCTCCACTTT.

This clonotype occurred many times. J is TRBJ1-2 and V is TRBV28; D gene unclear. Trimming removed 2 bases at V and 3 bases at J, with 10 bases between. CDR1 MDHEN and CDR2 SYDVKM come from the germline V gene. The CDR3 totals 14 residues. In nucleotides, the CDR3 is TGTGCCAGCAGTTTAGATGCACGGGACTATGGCTACACCTTC. Its protein is CASSLDARDYGYTF.

This clonotype has just a few counts. The chain carries TRBV20-1 and TRBJ2-2; 8 bases agree with TRBD1. Germline lookup yields CDR1 DFQATT and CDR2 SNEGSKA (reference sequence). Unmatched junction bases numbered 0, after V lost 3 bases and J lost 0 bases. The CDR3 loop spans 14 amino acids. The DNA for the CDR3 is TGCAGTGCTAGGGACAGGGCGAACACCGGGGAGCTGTTTTTT. This translates into CSARDRANTGELFF.

In this sample, this clonotype turned up a few times. This chain links TRBV28 with TRBJ2-1, with 12 bases aligning to TRBD2. The J segment lost 9 bases and the V segment lost 6 bases, leaving 6 bases of the junction unmatched. The germline CDR1 and CDR2 sequences are MDHEN and SYDVKM. The CDR3 extends over 14 amino acids. This CDR3 reads CASSLTSGRTEQFF. CDR3 DNA sequence: TGTGCCAGCAGCCTTACTAGCGGGAGGACTGAGCAGTTCTTC.

The gene calls are TRBV18 and TRBJ1-4, with D possibly matching TRBD1 (5 bases). V lost 4 bases and J lost 2, with 11 bases in between. CDR1 KGHSH and CDR2 LQKENI come from the germline V gene. This CDR3 contains 15 residues. CDR3 nucleotide sequence: TGTGCCAGCTCACGGCAGGGTGAGACTAATGAAAAACTGTTTTTT. Amino acid sequence: CASSRQGETNEKLFF. Complete variable domain (other parts from reference TRBV18 and TRBJ1-4): NAGVMQNPRHLVRRRGQEARLRCSPMKGHSHVYWYRQLPEEGLKFMVYLQKENIIDESGMPKERFSAEFPKEGPSILRIQQVVRGDSAAYFCASSRQGETNEKLFFGSGTQLSVL.

The table lists this clonotype with many counts. The chain has TRBV5-1 and TRBJ2-1; 8 nucleotides line up with TRBD2. The CDR3 extends over 13 amino acids. Germline V gene data show CDR1 as SGHRS and CDR2 as YFSETQ. The ends lost 4 bases at V and 12 bases at J; junction bases unmatched: 9. CDR3 protein: CASSPGTRLSQFF. CDR3 DNA sequence: TGCGCCAGCAGCCCTGGGACTAGATTGTCGCAGTTCTTC.

V gene TRBV10-3 combines with J gene TRBJ2-3; the D call may be TRBD1 or TRBD2 (5 bases each). This CDR3 is built from 15 residues. Germline loops: CDR1 ENHRY, CDR2 SYGVKD. V shed 2 bases and J shed 1 base, with 10 bases lying between them. This CDR3 reads CAISEGAGRTDTQYF. The CDR3 nucleotides read TGTGCCATCAGTGAGGGGGCGGGCCGCACAGATACGCAGTATTTT.

The chain combines TRBV9 with TRBJ2-1; tentative D call: TRBD2 (6 bases). CDR1 and CDR2 from the germline V gene are SGDLS and YYNGEE. CDR3 length equals 15 residues. Between the trimmed V and J ends, which lost 1 base and 1 base, there was a span of 9 bases. The CDR3 region is CASSVLEGSYNEQFF. The DNA of the CDR3 is TGTGCCAGCAGCGTACTGGAGGGATCCTACAATGAGCAGTTCTTC.